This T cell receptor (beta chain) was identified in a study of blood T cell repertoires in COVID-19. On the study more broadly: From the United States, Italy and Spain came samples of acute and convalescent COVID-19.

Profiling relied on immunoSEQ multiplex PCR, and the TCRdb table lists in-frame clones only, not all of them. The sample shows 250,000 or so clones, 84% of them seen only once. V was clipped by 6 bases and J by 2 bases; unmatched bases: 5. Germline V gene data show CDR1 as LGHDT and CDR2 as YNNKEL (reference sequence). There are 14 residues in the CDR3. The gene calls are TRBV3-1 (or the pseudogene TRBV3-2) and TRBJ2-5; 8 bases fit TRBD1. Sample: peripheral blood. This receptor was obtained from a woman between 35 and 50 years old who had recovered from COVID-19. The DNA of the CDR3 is TGTGCCAGCAGACGTCAGGGGGCTCAAGAGACCCAGTACTTC. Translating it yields CASRRQGAQETQYF.